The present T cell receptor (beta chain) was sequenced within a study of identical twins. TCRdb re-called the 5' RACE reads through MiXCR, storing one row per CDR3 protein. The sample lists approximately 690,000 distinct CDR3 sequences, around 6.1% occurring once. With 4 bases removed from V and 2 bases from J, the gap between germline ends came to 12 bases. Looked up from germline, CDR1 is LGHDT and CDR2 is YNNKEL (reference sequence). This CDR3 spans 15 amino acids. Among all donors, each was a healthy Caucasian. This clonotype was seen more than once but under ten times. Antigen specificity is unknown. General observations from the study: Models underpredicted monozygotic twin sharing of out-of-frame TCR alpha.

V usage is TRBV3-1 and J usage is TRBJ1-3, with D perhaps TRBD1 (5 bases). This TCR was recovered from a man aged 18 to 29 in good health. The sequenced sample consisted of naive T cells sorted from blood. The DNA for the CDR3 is TGTGCCAGCAGCCTCGGGACGATACCTGGAAACACCATATATTTT. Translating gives CASSLGTIPGNTIYF. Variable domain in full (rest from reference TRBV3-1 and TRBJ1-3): DTAVSQTPKYLVTQMGNDKSIKCEQNLGHDTMYWYKQDSKKFLKIMFSYNNKELIINETVPNRFSPKSPDKAHLNLHINSLELGDSAVYFCASSLGTIPGNTIYFGEGSWLTVV.